This T cell receptor beta chain was sequenced for a study of long-term antiretroviral therapy in people with HIV (dated by TCRdb to between 2022 and 2023). For the study in its entirety: The earliest samples were collected approximately a decade before the 2015 WHO recommendation for immediate ART, a period when ART was typically delayed until CD4 counts fell. A retrospective serial study tested whether ART initiation and durable HIV suppression were associated with changes in peripheral blood TRB repertoire composition and diversity. A total of under 250 cryopreserved PBMC samples were contributed to the cohort by 30 adults with confirmed HIV infection, with samples collected serially over a mean of 6 years (range 1-12). Of the roughly 30 participants with HIV, fewer than twelve were female. No cross-contamination during QIAcube processing was seen in test extractions of a monoclonal T-cell line run alongside approximately 36 polyclonal samples.

Taken from the germline V gene (reference sequence), the CDR1 and CDR2 loops are GTSNPN and SVGIG. The CDR3, from cysteine to phenylalanine, totals 13 residues. Only the CDR3 part of the read is kept: 39 bases, read in frame from the first base. V loses 5 bases of germline sequence and J loses 5 bases, and the interval between the two ends is 15 bases. This clone has only one observation. Its antigen remains unidentified. The record has no base qualities; no much larger clone is one base away. Overall study results and their limits: CDR3 length ranges in HIV repertoires were narrower than in controls, and network structure suggested an antigen-experienced repertoire with only a slight naive shift after ART. The samples were dated from about 2003 to 2017, and the ART regimens that were used may be less effective than current ART regimens. No data were available on ART adherence, viral resistance or therapy changes, limiting inferences about post-ART repertoire changes. Owing to limited PBMC availability, only the TCR beta chain was sequenced, without alpha chain pairing. Because pre-ART samples had limited cell numbers, profiling was done on unsorted PBMC rather than on sorted CD4+ and CD8+ T cells. A significant increase in TRB diversity was found to be associated with ART initiation, although TRB diversity was observed to remain significantly below that of transplant donor controls even after long-term ART. The repertoire was dominated across all time points by expanded TRB clones identified before ART initiation, although this dominance was seen to fluctuate and to decrease in many PLHIV after ART.

The immunoSEQ hsTCRB v3.0 assay was used at survey level resolution for TRB variable region sequencing. The targeted TRB sequencing depth was about 40,000-55,000 T-cell genomes per sample. An Illumina MiSeq with a v3 150-cycle kit was used to sequence the pooled TRB libraries. Under the source paper's analysis protocol: Repertoire analysis was run in R within a reproducible Nextflow workflow that covered QC, data transformation and analysis. LymphoSeq2, an R package for exploring AIRR-Seq data, was used to implement the custom analyses. A few samples yielding fewer than 5000 total TRB sequences were excluded, leaving around 200 analyzed HIV repertoires. Among the roughly 200 retained HIV repertoires, about 59 were collected before ART initiation and about 130 were collected after ART initiation. Each repertoire was downsampled to 5000 TRB nucleotide sequences, and summary statistics were averaged across 100 downsampling iterations. TRB sequences were retained for analysis only if CDR3 regions of at least seven amino acids were present. A Shannon entropy-derived clonality score and the Gini coefficient were used to measure diversity. In repertoire networks, the top 5000 CDR3 amino acid sequences were linked whenever an edit distance of one separated two sequences. GLIPH2 predicted antigen specificity groups and MHC restriction for TRB CDR3 amino acid sequences. To flag known CMV, EBV, HIV or tissue antigen associations, CDR3 amino acid sequences were matched against VDJdb and McPAS-TCR. Pre-ART, post-ART and control groups were compared with Wilcoxon signed-rank tests and Holm-Bonferroni correction. Imported from immuneACCESS, the table was reduced by TCRdb to in-frame sequences with V and J called. These copies leave out some clones; in studies compared against another copy, an unresolved V gene accounts for under half, and the cause of the remainder is not known. The V and J calls and clone size were taken over from that table, and D and trimming were inferred from the DNA. Counted in this sample were over 15,000 clones; over 65% of them appeared once. Together, the top ten hold about 22% of the sample.

Participants were included only if at least one PBMC sample before ART initiation and at least two post-ART samples were available. Every participant with HIV received treatment in the United States of America. Before DNA extraction, cryopreserved samples of about 1-10 million PBMC were thawed and washed. At the time of the earliest PBMC sample for each participant with HIV, ages ranged from 23 to 54 years. Per participant, PBMC samples came from 1-4 timepoints prior to ART initiation and 2-8 timepoints following ART initiation, for a median of 7 samples. For every participant, serial HIV viral load, CD4+ T-cell count, ART history and demographic data were obtained. A Qiagen kit on a QIAcube was used to extract genomic DNA from unsorted PBMC, with samples processed in batches of 12.

This chain is built from TRBV30 and TRBJ1-1; the best D guess is TRBD1, with 5 bases matching. The TCR sequence derives from a man in his forties with HIV. The input for sequencing was unsorted PBMCs, taken 2.1 years after starting antiretroviral therapy. The DNA reads as follows: TGTGCCTGGGCCAACTGGGGGTCGACTGAAGCTTTCTTT. It is translated as CAWANWGSTEAFF.